The next 24 T cell receptor beta chains were all read from a single sample in a study of response to subunit inactivated influenza vaccine. From the RT-PCR reads, TCRdb called clonotypes with MiXCR, one entry per CDR3 protein. The sample consists of 610,000 or so distinct CDR3 sequences, around 15% of them appearing once. This sample comprised PBMCs from blood, obtained 12 days after vaccination. These receptors were taken from a man between 45 and 60 years old who received an inactivated influenza vaccine.

This clonotype was picked up a small number of times. The chain combines TRBV4-2 with TRBJ2-7; the D gene is possibly TRBD2 (6 bases). In germline, CDR1 is LGHNA, CDR2 YNFKEQ. This CDR3 has 15 residues. The germline V and J ends were trimmed by 5 bases and 1 base, with 15 bases remaining between them. The DNA for the CDR3 is TGTGCCAGCAGCTACTCGGGGCGGGATTCCTACGAGCAGTACTTC. This translates into CASSYSGRDSYEQYF.

This clonotype was picked up many times. J is TRBJ2-3 and V is TRBV2; 11 bases agree with TRBD2. This CDR3 contains 14 residues. Germline CDR1 SNHLY, CDR2 FYNNEI. With V trimmed by 6 bases and J by 3 bases, 2 bases remained unmatched. CDR3: CASSWTSGTDTQYF. The CDR3 bases are TGTGCCAGCAGCTGGACTAGCGGGACAGATACGCAGTATTTT.

The chain employs TRBV5-6 and TRBJ1-1; 7 nucleotides line up with TRBD1. Germline loops: CDR1 SGHDT, CDR2 YYEEEE. Unmatched junction bases numbered 15, after V lost 6 bases and J lost 1 base. The CDR3 totals 17 residues. This CDR3 is CASTWSGTAYPNTEAFF. The CDR3 coding sequence is TGTGCCAGCACCTGGAGCGGGACAGCCTATCCGAACACTGAAGCTTTCTTT. The complete variable domain, with remaining parts taken from reference TRBV5-6 and TRBJ1-1, reads DAGVTQSPTHLIKTRGQQVTLRCSPKSGHDTVSWYQQALGQGPQFIFQYYEEEERQRGNFPDRFSGHQFPNYSSELNVNALLLGDSALYLCASTWSGTAYPNTEAFFGQGTRLTVV.

The chain uses TRBV20-1 and TRBJ1-5, with D possibly matching TRBD1 (6 bases). V lost 3 bases, J lost 2 bases, and 17 bases lay in between. This CDR3 contains 16 residues. Germline V lookup: CDR1 DFQATT, CDR2 SNEGSKA (reference sequence). The DNA of the CDR3 is TGCAGTGCTAGGCTGAAGGGGGTCGGCGGCAATCAGCCCCAGCATTTT. Translating it yields CSARLKGVGGNQPQHF.

On this clonotype itself: One junction end does not reproduce the germline sequence, and a read error may be involved. The rearrangement uses TRBV7-2 and TRBJ2-1, with a weak D call TRBD2 (7 bases). Germline values: CDR1 SGHTA, CDR2 FQGNSA. The CDR3 is 14 amino acids. The CDR3, as DNA: TGTGCCATCAGCCGTCTAGGGGGGGCCAATGAGCAGTTCTTC. The encoded protein is CAISRLGGANEQFF.

Only a few counts were recorded for this clonotype. V is TRBV6-5 and J is TRBJ2-7; D is unresolved. The CDR3 consists of 14 residues. With 4 bases removed from V and 2 bases from J, the gap between germline ends came to 12 bases. Germline CDR1 MNHEY, CDR2 SVGAGI. CDR3 DNA: TGTGCCAGCAGTTCGGCCGGCAAAACCTACGAGCAGTACTTC. Translating gives CASSSAGKTYEQYF.

This clonotype was counted a single time. The V call is TRBV18, the J call TRBJ1-5; D not certain. The V and J ends lost 0 bases and 5 bases respectively, with 2 bases between them. Germline V CDR1 and CDR2: KGHSH, LQKENI. CDR3 length: 12 residues. The CDR3 reads CASSPPDQPQHF. The CDR3 DNA reads as TGTGCCAGCTCACCACCTGATCAGCCCCAGCATTTT.

This clonotype has more than one count but fewer than ten. This chain connects TRBV11-2 to TRBJ2-7; 7 bases map to TRBD2. After removal of 0 bases from V and 5 bases from J, the junction contained 7 bases not matched to a gene. Looked up from germline, CDR1 is SGHAT and CDR2 is FQNNGV. CDR3 size: 15 residues. The DNA for the CDR3 is TGTGCCAGCAGCTTAGAAATCGCAGGGAGGGACGAGCAGTACTTC. It encodes CASSLEIAGRDEQYF.

This clonotype has at least ten counts. This chain uses TRBV5-1 with TRBJ2-5; tentative D call: TRBD1 (5 bases). Germline assignment: CDR1 SGHRS and CDR2 YFSETQ. The length of the CDR3 is 14 residues. V was trimmed by 0 bases and J by 6 bases, leaving 12 bases between them. The CDR3 nucleotides read TGCGCCAGCAGCTTGGTTGCAGGGTCGCAGACCCAGTACTTC. Encoded protein: CASSLVAGSQTQYF.

In this sample, this clonotype turned up a few times. V usage is TRBV29-1 and J usage is TRBJ2-4; D is ambiguous. Germline V lookup: CDR1 SQVTM, CDR2 ANQGSEA. V was cut by 2 bases and J by 7 bases, with 9 bases left in between. The CDR3 is made up of 12 amino acids. The chain's CDR3 is CSVELGGNIQYF. CDR3 in DNA: TGCAGCGTTGAATTAGGCGGTAACATTCAGTACTTC.

This clonotype was seen a few times. The rearrangement links TRBV28 to TRBJ2-6; D possibly corresponds to TRBD1 (7 bases). Trimming took 4 bases from V and 4 from J, leaving 8 bases between them. The CDR3 loop spans 14 amino acids. CDR1 and CDR2 from the germline V gene are MDHEN and SYDVKM. The CDR3 DNA follows: TGTGCCAGCAGTTCAGGGGGGGGGGCCAACGTCCTGACTTTC. It translates to CASSSGGGANVLTF.

In its sample, this clonotype was seen many times. The J gene is TRBJ2-3, the V gene TRBV20-1, with TRBD2 identical over 12 bases. Trimming removed 3 bases from V and 6 bases from J; junction bases left unmatched: 10. Germline V gene lookup returns CDR1 DFQATT and CDR2 SNEGSKA (reference sequence). The CDR3 spans 16 residues. CDR3 bases: TGCAGTGCTAGGTCCCGGACTAGCGGGAACAAGGATACGCAGTATTTT. Amino acid sequence: CSARSRTSGNKDTQYF.

The chain is built from TRBV7-9 and TRBJ2-5; 8 nucleotides match TRBD2. CDR3 length equals 15 residues. The trim removed 5 bases at V and 5 bases at J, leaving 10 bases unmatched. Germline V CDR1 and CDR2: SEHNR, FQNEAQ (reference sequence). DNA of the CDR3: TGTGCCAGCAGCATCGGGGGGGGACTTTTGGAGACCCAGTACTTC. Its translation is CASSIGGGLLETQYF. Together with reference TRBV7-9 and TRBJ2-5, the CDR3 gives the full variable domain: DTGVSQNPRHKITKRGQNVTFRCDPISEHNRLYWYRQTLGQGPEFLTYFQNEAQLEKSRLLSDRFSAERPKGSFSTLEIQRTEQGDSAMYLCASSIGGGLLETQYFGPGTRLLVL.

Concerning this clonotype: The junction shows a germline mismatch at one end, possibly a read error. The chain links TRBV3-1 to TRBJ1-1; D gene uncertain. From germline, CDR1 is LGHDT and CDR2 YNNKEL (reference sequence). The length of the CDR3 is 13 residues. The CDR3 DNA sequence: TGTGCCAGTAGCCAAGTGGTGTACACTGAAGCTTTCTTT. It codes for CASSQVVYTEAFF.

The J gene is TRBJ2-1, the V gene TRBV7-6; D might be TRBD2 (5 bases). The CDR3 spans 15 residues. The V end was cut by 1 base, the J end by 5 bases, with 12 bases between. CDR1 SGHVS and CDR2 FNYEAQ come from the germline V gene. The CDR3 DNA follows: TGTGCCAGCAGCTTAGGAGGGCCGATGGACAATGAGCAGTTCTTC. Amino acid sequence: CASSLGGPMDNEQFF.

This clonotype was found a few times. The CDR3 nucleotides are TGCAGTGCTAGAGATATGGGAGAAAACACCGGGGAGCTGTTTTTT. Translated: CSARDMGENTGELFF. This rearrangement joins TRBV20-1 to TRBJ2-2; tentative D call: TRBD2 (5 bases). This CDR3 comprises 15 residues. The germline CDR1 and CDR2 sequences are DFQATT and SNEGSKA (reference sequence). Trimming stripped 0 bases from V and 2 bases from J, with 10 bases between.

The chain joins TRBV6-5 to TRBJ2-7; D not certain. CDR1 is MNHEY, CDR2 SVGAGI, per germline. The CDR3 has 12 residues. V lost 6 bases and J 6 bases, leaving 12 bases between the germline ends. CDR3 protein: CASRPALGEQYF. CDR3 coding DNA: TGTGCCAGCAGGCCTGCCCTCGGCGAGCAGTACTTC.

A few counts support this clonotype. The chain links TRBV10-3 to TRBJ2-3, with 7 bases fitting TRBD2. V was clipped by 0 bases and J by 2 bases; unmatched bases: 2. Germline CDR1 and CDR2: ENHRY and SYGVKD. CDR3 length: 15 residues. The CDR3 DNA follows: TGTGCCATCAGTGAGTCGGGACTATCCACAGATACGCAGTATTTT. It encodes CAISESGLSTDTQYF.

This clonotype was counted between two and nine times. The chain recombines TRBV10-3 with TRBJ2-3; 7 bases line up with TRBD1. The CDR3 contains 15 residues. V lost 4 bases to trimming and J lost 1 base; unmatched junction nucleotides: 5. Germline lookup yields CDR1 ENHRY and CDR2 SYGVKD. The CDR3 here is CAISAQGVGTDTQYF. The CDR3 DNA sequence: TGTGCCATCAGTGCCCAGGGGGTTGGCACAGATACGCAGTATTTT.

The chain couples TRBV6-2 or TRBV6-3 to TRBJ2-5; 8 nucleotides line up with TRBD2. This CDR3 spans 15 amino acids. The germline V gene encodes CDR1 MNHEY and CDR2 SVGEGT. After removal of 6 bases from V and 3 bases from J, the junction contained 9 bases not matched to a gene. The CDR3 DNA follows: TGTGCCAGCAGAACACTCGGGGGGGGCGAAGAGACCCAGTACTTC. This encodes CASRTLGGGEETQYF.

This clonotype was recorded a few times. The CDR3 here is CASSSDSDTQYF. The CDR3 DNA sequence: TGTGCCAGCTCATCTGATTCAGATACGCAGTATTTT. The chain has TRBV18 and TRBJ2-3; D not certain. This CDR3 region has 12 residues. Germline lookup yields CDR1 KGHSH and CDR2 LQKENI. With 5 bases removed from V and 4 bases from J, the gap between germline ends came to 7 bases.

This clonotype was recorded a few times. This chain uses TRBV4-1 with TRBJ2-7; TRBD1 is a possible D gene (5 bases). V lost 2 bases, J lost 3 bases, and 14 bases lay in between. Germline CDR1 MGHRA, CDR2 YSYEKL. The CDR3 length is 15 residues. Written as DNA, the CDR3 is TGCGCCAGCAGCCAACAACAGGCCATCAGCTACGAGCAGTACTTC. Protein product: CASSQQQAISYEQYF.

V and J are TRBV6-1 and TRBJ2-7, with D hard to call. Trimming removed 5 bases at V and 3 bases at J, with 14 bases between. Germline V gene lookup returns CDR1 MNHNS and CDR2 SASEGT. The CDR3 has 14 amino acids. The CDR3 protein is CASSPRMVGYEQYF. The CDR3 region has the DNA TGTGCCAGCAGTCCTCGGATGGTAGGCTACGAGCAGTACTTC.

This clonotype was recorded many times. V gene TRBV3-1 combines with J gene TRBJ2-2; D is unresolved. The germline gives CDR1 LGHDT, CDR2 YNNKEL (reference sequence). The CDR3 contains 14 residues. V lost 1 base, J lost 8 bases, and 11 bases lay in between. Here the CDR3 reads CASSQGATSGELFF. DNA of the CDR3: TGTGCCAGCAGCCAAGGGGCCACGTCGGGGGAGCTGTTTTTT.